This TCR beta chain was found in a study of blood T cells in healthy people across ages. Study-level findings and limits: Relative to aged donors, long-lived donors carried more naive CD4+ cells and displayed higher diversity.

CDR3 size: 13 residues. Germline V CDR1 and CDR2: LNHNV, YYDKDF (reference sequence). Trimming stripped 2 bases from V and 7 bases from J, with 8 bases between. This clonotype was detected a few times. The target antigen is unknown. Using a J-beta primer mix together with a sample-barcoded 5' primer, a second PCR was run for about 7 to 12 cycles. CDR3-containing paired-end reads numbering at least 2.5 million came from each sample. From the 5' RACE reads, TCRdb called clonotypes with MiXCR, one entry per CDR3 protein. This sample carries approximately 800,000 distinct CDR3 sequences, about 55% of them seen once, and the ten largest clones take roughly 40%.

This chain links TRBV15 with TRBJ1-4; D is uncertain. The sequence was obtained from an older man in good health. Sequences were obtained from blood. The CDR3 loop is CATSRSLSEKLFF. The DNA of the CDR3 is TGTGCCACCAGCAGAAGCCTTAGTGAAAAACTGTTTTTT.